Shown below are 4 T cell receptor beta chains from a single sample sequenced in a study of blood T cell repertoires in COVID-19. Measured with immunoSEQ multiplex PCR; TCRdb has only the in-frame clones, and not every one. The table lists about 95,000 clones, roughly 80% of them singletons. Sequenced: peripheral blood. All receptors derive from a human donor in a cohort sampled during active COVID-19.

The CDR3 DNA is TGTGCCAGCAGTCAACAGAGACAGGACTCGACCGCTAACTACGAGCAGTACTTC. Its protein product is CASSQQRQDSTANYEQYF. V and J are TRBV6-6 and TRBJ2-7, with D maybe TRBD1 (6 bases). This CDR3 spans 18 amino acids. The germline gives CDR1 MNHNY, CDR2 SVGAGI (reference sequence). Trimming cost V 5 bases and J 3 bases, with 26 bases left between them.

In DNA, the CDR3 is TGTGCCAGCAGCTTAGTAGGGACAGGGAGTGAAAAACTGTTTTTT. It translates to CASSLVGTGSEKLFF. The rearrangement joins TRBV7-6 to TRBJ1-4; 9 bases match TRBD1. The J segment lost 7 bases and the V segment lost 1 base, leaving 4 bases of the junction unmatched. Germline assignment: CDR1 SGHVS and CDR2 FNYEAQ. The CDR3 length is 15 residues. The complete variable domain, with remaining parts taken from reference TRBV7-6 and TRBJ1-4, reads GAGVSQSPRYKVTKRGQDVALRCDPISGHVSLYWYRQALGQGPEFLTYFNYEAQQDKSGLPNDRFSAERPEGSISTLTIQRTEQRDSAMYRCASSLVGTGSEKLFFGSGTQLSVL.

V usage is TRBV28 and J usage is TRBJ1-1; weak D call: TRBD1 (6 bases). CDR3 length equals 13 residues. CDR1 MDHEN and CDR2 SYDVKM come from the germline V gene. V was pared by 7 bases and J by 7 bases, with 16 bases between. Here the CDR3 DNA reads TGTGCCAGCACCCAACCTGAGACAGGTGAAGCTTTCTTT. It translates to CASTQPETGEAFF.

The chain couples TRBV19 to TRBJ1-2; 8 nucleotides align to TRBD1. Looked up from germline, CDR1 is LNHDA and CDR2 is SQIVND (reference sequence). This CDR3 contains 16 residues. The ends lost 0 bases at V and 4 bases at J; junction bases unmatched: 7. The CDR3 region is CASSIDPDRAPYGYTF. CDR3 sequence (DNA): TGTGCCAGTAGTATAGATCCGGACAGGGCGCCCTATGGCTACACCTTC.